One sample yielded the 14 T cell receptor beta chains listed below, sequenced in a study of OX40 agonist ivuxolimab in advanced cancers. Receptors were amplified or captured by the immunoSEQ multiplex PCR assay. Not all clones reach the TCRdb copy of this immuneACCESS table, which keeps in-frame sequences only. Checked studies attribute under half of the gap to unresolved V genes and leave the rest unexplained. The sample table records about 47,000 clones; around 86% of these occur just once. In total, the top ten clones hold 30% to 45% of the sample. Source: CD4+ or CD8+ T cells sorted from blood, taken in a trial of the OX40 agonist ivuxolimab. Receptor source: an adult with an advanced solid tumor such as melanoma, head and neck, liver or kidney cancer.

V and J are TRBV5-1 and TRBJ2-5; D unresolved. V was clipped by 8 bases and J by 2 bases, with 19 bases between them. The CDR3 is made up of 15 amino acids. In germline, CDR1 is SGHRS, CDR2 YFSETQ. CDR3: CASFNTIGPQETQYF. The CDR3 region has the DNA TGCGCCAGTTTTAATACAATCGGACCTCAAGAGACCCAGTACTTC.

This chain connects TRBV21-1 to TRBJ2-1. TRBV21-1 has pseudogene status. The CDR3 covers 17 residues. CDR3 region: CASSPKFSGTGHNEQFF. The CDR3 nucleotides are TGTGCCAGCAGCCCCAAATTCTCCGGGACGGGACACAATGAGCAGTTCTTC.

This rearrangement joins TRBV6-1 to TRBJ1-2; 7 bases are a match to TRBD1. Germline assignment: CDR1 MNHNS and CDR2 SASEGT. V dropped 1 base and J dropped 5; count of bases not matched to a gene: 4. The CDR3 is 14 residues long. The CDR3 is CASSEVDRVYGYTF. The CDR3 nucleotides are TGTGCCAGCAGTGAAGTCGACAGGGTTTATGGCTACACCTTC.

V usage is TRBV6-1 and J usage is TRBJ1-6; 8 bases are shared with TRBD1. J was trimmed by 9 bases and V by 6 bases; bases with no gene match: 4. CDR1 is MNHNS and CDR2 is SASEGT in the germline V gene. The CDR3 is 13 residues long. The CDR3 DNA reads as TGTGCCAGCAGGACAGGGGACGGTTCACCCCTCCACTTT. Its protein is CASRTGDGSPLHF.

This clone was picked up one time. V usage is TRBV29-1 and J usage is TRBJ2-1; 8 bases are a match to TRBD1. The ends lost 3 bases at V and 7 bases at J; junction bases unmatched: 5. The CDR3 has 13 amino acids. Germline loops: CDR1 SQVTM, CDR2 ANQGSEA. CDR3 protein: CSVDRDRGNEQFF. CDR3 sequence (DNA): TGCAGCGTTGATCGTGACAGGGGAAATGAGCAGTTCTTC.

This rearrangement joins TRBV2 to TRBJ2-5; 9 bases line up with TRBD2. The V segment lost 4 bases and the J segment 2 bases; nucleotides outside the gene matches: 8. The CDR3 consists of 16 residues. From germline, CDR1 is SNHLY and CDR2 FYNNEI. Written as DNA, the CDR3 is TGTGCCAGCAGTGGGGCGCGTAGCGGGGGACAAGAGACCCAGTACTTC. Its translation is CASSGARSGGQETQYF.

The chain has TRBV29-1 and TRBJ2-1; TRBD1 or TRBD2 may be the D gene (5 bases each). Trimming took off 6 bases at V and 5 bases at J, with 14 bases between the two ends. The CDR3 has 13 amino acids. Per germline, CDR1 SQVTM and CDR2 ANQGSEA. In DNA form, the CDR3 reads TGCAGCGTGATCGGGACGGTAAACAATGAGCAGTTCTTC. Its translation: CSVIGTVNNEQFF.

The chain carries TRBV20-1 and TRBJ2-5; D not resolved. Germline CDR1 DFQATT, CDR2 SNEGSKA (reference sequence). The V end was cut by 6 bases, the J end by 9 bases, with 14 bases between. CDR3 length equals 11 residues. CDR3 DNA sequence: TGCAGTGCAGACCCCGGTCCAGCCCAGTACTTC. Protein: CSADPGPAQYF.

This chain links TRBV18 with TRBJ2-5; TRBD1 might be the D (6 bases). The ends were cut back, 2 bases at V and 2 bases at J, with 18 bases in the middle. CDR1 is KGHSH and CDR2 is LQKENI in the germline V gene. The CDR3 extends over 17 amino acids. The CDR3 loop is CASSPRGRTYLQETQYF. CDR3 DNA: TGTGCCAGCTCACCAAGGGGGAGAACCTATCTACAAGAGACCCAGTACTTC. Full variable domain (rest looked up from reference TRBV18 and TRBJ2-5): NAGVMQNPRHLVRRRGQEARLRCSPMKGHSHVYWYRQLPEEGLKFMVYLQKENIIDESGMPKERFSAEFPKEGPSILRIQQVVRGDSAAYFCASSPRGRTYLQETQYFGPGTRLLVL.

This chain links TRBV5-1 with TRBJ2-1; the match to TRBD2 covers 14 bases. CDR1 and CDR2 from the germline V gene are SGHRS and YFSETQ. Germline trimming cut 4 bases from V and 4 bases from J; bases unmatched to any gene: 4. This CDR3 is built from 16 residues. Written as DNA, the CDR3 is TGCGCCAGCAGCACCGGGACTAGCGGGGGTTACAATGAGCAGTTCTTC. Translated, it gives CASSTGTSGGYNEQFF. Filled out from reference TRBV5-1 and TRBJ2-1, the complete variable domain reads KAGVTQTPRYLIKTRGQQVTLSCSPISGHRSVSWYQQTPGQGLQFLFEYFSETQRNKGNFPGRFSGRQFSNSRSEMNVSTLELGDSALYLCASSTGTSGGYNEQFFGPGTRLTVL.

CDR3 coding DNA: TGCAGCGTTGTTCCGGGCTGGAACACTGAAGCTTTCTTT. This translates into CSVVPGWNTEAFF. This rearrangement joins TRBV29-1 to TRBJ1-1, with D unresolved. Trimming took off 4 bases at V and 1 base at J, with 10 bases between the two ends. Germline V CDR1 and CDR2: SQVTM, ANQGSEA. The CDR3 spans 13 residues.

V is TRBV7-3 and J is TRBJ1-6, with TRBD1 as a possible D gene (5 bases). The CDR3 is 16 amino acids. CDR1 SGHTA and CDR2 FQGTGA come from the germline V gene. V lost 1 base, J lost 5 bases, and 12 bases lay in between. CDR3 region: CASSLRGRRDNSPLHF. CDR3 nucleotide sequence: TGTGCCAGCAGCTTAAGGGGCAGGCGGGATAATTCACCCCTCCACTTT.

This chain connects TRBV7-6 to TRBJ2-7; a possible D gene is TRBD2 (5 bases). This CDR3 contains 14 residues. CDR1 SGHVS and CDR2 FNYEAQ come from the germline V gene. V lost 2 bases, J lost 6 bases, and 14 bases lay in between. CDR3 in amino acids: CASSLSPSQAEQYF. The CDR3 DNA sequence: TGTGCCAGCAGCTTATCCCCTAGCCAAGCCGAGCAGTACTTC.

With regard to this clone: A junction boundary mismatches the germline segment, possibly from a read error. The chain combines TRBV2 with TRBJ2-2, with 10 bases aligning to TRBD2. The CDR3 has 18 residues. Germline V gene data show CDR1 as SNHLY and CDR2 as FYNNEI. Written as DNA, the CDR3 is TGTGCCAGCACTGAACGTCCGGTCACTAGCGGGGTGGTCGGGGAGCTGTTTTTT. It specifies CASTERPVTSGVVGELFF.